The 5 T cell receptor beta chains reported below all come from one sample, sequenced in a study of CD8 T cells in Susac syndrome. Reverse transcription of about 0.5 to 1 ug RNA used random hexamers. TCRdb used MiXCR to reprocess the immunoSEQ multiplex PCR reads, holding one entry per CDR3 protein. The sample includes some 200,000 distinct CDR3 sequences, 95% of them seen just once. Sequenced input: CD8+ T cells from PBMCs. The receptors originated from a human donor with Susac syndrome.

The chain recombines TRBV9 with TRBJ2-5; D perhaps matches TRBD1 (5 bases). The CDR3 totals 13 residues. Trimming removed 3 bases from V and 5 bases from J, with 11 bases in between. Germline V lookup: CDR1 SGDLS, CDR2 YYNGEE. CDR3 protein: CASSADSWETQYF. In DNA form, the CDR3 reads TGTGCCAGCAGCGCAGACAGTTGGGAGACCCAGTACTTC.

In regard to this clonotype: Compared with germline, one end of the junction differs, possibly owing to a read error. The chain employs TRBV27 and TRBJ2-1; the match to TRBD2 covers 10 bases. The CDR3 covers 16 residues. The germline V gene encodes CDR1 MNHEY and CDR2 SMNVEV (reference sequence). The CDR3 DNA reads TGTGCCAGCAGCAAAACCGGGACTAGCGCATACAGTGAGCAGTTCTTC. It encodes CASSKTGTSAYSEQFF.

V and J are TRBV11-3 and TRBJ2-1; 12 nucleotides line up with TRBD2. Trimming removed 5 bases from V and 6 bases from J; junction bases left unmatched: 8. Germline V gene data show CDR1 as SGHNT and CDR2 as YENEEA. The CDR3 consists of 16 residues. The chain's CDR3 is CASSPQGLAGFNEQFF. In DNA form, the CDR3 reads TGTGCCAGCAGCCCACAAGGACTAGCGGGGTTCAATGAGCAGTTCTTC.

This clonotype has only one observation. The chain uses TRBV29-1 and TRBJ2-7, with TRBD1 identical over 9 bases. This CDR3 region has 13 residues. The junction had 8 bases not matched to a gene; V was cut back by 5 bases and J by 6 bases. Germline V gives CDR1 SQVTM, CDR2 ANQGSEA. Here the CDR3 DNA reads TGCAGCGTTTCACCGGGACAGGGAAGCGAGCAGTACTTC. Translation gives CSVSPGQGSEQYF.

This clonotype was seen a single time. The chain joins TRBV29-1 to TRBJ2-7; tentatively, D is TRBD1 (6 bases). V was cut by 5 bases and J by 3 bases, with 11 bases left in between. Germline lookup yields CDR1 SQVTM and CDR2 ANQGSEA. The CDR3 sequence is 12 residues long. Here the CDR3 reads CSVRQGSYEQYF. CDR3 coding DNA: TGCAGCGTTCGGCAGGGGAGCTACGAGCAGTACTTC.